This T cell receptor beta chain was obtained from a study of blood T cell repertoires in COVID-19 (dated by TCRdb to 2018 to 2020). Study-wide context: The collaborator samples originated in the United States, Italy and Spain and spanned the acute and convalescent phases of COVID-19. The material from the prospective study consisted of cDNA or gDNA derived from T cells, B-cell-depleted T cells, or PBMCs. Deeply sampled blood TCRbeta repertoires from subjects exposed to, actively infected with, or recovered from COVID-19 were included in the dataset. The repertoires were released in a freely available public database meant as a resource for research on the immune response to SARS-CoV-2. Samples were obtained from the ongoing ImmuneRACE study (first 160 participants) and from 1,200 or so subjects provided by 6 global collaborators. The sample metadata nearly always contained a de-identified subject ID, COVID-19 status, age in years and sex. Where available, HLA class I and class II types were obtained from metadata supplied by the sample provider rather than from assay-based typing. What the study reported, not specific to this receptor: Clinical and demographic metadata were provided uncurated, with the amount varying by source and participant.

TCRbeta CDR3 regions were amplified from genomic DNA by means of the immunoSEQ Assay, a bias-controlled multiplex PCR. For the original study's pipeline: The number of nucleated cells in each sample was estimated by amplification of reference gene primers within the assay. Sequence reads were collapsed and filtered to measure the absolute abundance of every unique TCRbeta CDR3 rearrangement. For each sample, productive Simpson clonality was calculated as the square root of Simpson's diversity index over productive rearrangements. TCRdb retrieved this table from immuneACCESS and kept in-frame rearrangements only. Not all clones are present; in checked studies, unresolved V genes account for under half, and no reason is known for the remainder. For V, J and clone size, that table is used; D and trimming come from the DNA. The sample records around 150,000 clones, around four fifths of which are singletons. Approximately 11% of the sample goes to the ten largest clones.

The CDR3 has 13 amino acids, counting the end cysteine and phenylalanine. Just the 39-base CDR3 DNA is kept, in frame starting at base 1. CDR1 and CDR2 are drawn from the germline V gene: SGHVS, FQNEAQ. Trimming removed 0 bases from V and 4 bases from J, leaving 6 bases between the germline ends. Samples from volunteer blood donors who had recovered from COVID-19 were contributed by a second Seattle source. Whole blood was collected in K2EDTA tubes by collaborating institutions according to the institutions' own protocols. Collaborator samples were shipped for TCRbeta analysis as frozen whole blood, isolated PBMCs, or DNA extracted from either sample type. Remarks on this clone: The antigen it binds to is not known. No base quality information exists; no much larger clone differs at one position.

Sequences were obtained from peripheral blood. This chain is built from TRBV7-8 and TRBJ1-1, with the D gene call left open. This TCR was recovered from a man in his fifties or sixties who had recovered from COVID-19. The DNA reads as follows: TGTGCCAGCAGCTTAGCGGAGAGCACTGAAGCTTTCTTT. Its product reads: CASSLAESTEAFF.